This T cell receptor (beta chain) was documented in a study of metastatic and nonmetastatic thyroid tumors. Looking at the study overall: Repertoires of blood and of tissue (tumor or nodule) from malignant and benign thyroid patients were compared. Points from the study as a whole: The reported finding was significantly higher TCR beta diversity in malignant thyroid tumors relative to benign nodules, in blood and tumor.

In the authors' workflow: Clinicopathological groups differed in CDR3, with these differences serving to build a distant-metastasis classifier for papillary thyroid cancer. MiXCR reprocessed the PCR reads for TCRdb. TCRdb's processing, not the authors' own work, is the source of the V and J calls. The data hold 14,000 to 15,000 clones, with roughly 25% observed a single time. This clone was detected ten times or more. Its antigen remains unidentified. Ahead of thyroid surgery, no patient had received treatment of any kind. There are 13 residues in the CDR3. The V end was cut by 7 bases, the J end by 2 bases, with 12 bases between. Germline CDR1 SQVTM, CDR2 ANQGSEA.

Sequences were obtained from tumor tissue. V and J are TRBV29-1 and TRBJ1-3; D uncertain. The receptor was derived from a female donor with papillary thyroid cancer or a benign thyroid nodule (not recorded which). Some clones in this sample may be carry-over from other donors' samples. This CDR3 is CSAKVQAGNTIYF. DNA for the CDR3: TGCAGCGCGAAAGTGCAGGCTGGAAACACCATATATTTT.